Listed here are 25 T cell receptor beta chains from one sample, sequenced in a study of blood T cells in healthy people across ages. Using a J-beta primer mix together with a sample-barcoded 5' primer, a second PCR was run for about 6 to 11 cycles. TCRdb re-analysed the 5' RACE reads in MiXCR, keeping a single row per CDR3 protein. The sample has around 800,000 distinct CDR3 sequences, 53% seen once. Input material: blood. The receptors were gathered from a man at least 80 years old in good health.

The J gene is TRBJ2-3, the V gene TRBV5-6, with 12 bases fitting TRBD2. This CDR3 is 17 amino acids long. CDR1 is SGHDT, CDR2 YYEEEE, per germline. V shed 1 base, J shed 2 bases, and the junction held 5 bases outside the gene matches. The CDR3 sequence: CASSLPGTSGSTDTQYF. CDR3 sequence (DNA): TGTGCCAGCAGCTTGCCCGGGACTAGCGGGTCCACAGATACGCAGTATTTT.

V gene TRBV18 combines with J gene TRBJ2-7; 11 nucleotides line up with TRBD2. Unmatched junction bases numbered 11, after V lost 3 bases and J lost 7 bases. The CDR3 loop spans 16 amino acids. Germline V gives CDR1 KGHSH, CDR2 LQKENI. CDR3 coding DNA: TGTGCCAGCTCACCGCTACTAGCGGGAGCCTACAATGAGCAGTACTTC. It codes for CASSPLLAGAYNEQYF.

The V and J genes are TRBV2 and TRBJ2-1; 9 positions match TRBD1. After removal of 5 bases from V and 9 bases from J, the junction contained 2 bases not matched to a gene. This CDR3 comprises 12 residues. Germline V gene data show CDR1 as SNHLY and CDR2 as FYNNEI. The CDR3 loop reads CASSHRGREQFF. The DNA of the CDR3 is TGTGCCAGCAGTCACAGGGGGCGTGAGCAGTTCTTC. The full variable domain, its missing parts supplied by reference TRBV2 and TRBJ2-1, is EPEVTQTPSHQVTQMGQEVILRCVPISNHLYFYWYRQILGQKVEFLVSFYNNEISEKSEIFDDQFSVERPDGSNFTLKIRSTKLEDSAMYFCASSHRGREQFFGPGTRLTVL.

This chain links TRBV12-3 or TRBV12-4 with TRBJ2-5; the D gene could be TRBD1 or TRBD2 (5 bases each). The J call may be faulty, since TRBJ2-7 better matches the DNA end. This CDR3 has 15 amino acids. The CDR3, as DNA: TGTGCCAGCAGTTTAGGAGGGACCCGCTCCTACGAGCAGTACTTC. Translating it yields CASSLGGTRSYEQYF.

The chain has TRBV24-1 and TRBJ1-5, with 7 bases fitting TRBD1. V shed 2 bases, J shed 3 bases, and the junction held 3 bases outside the gene matches. Germline CDR1 is KGHDR and CDR2 is SFDVKD. The CDR3 is 15 amino acids. The CDR3 nucleotides are TGTGCCACCAGTGATTCGGACAGGCTCAATCAGCCCCAGCATTTT. This gives the protein CATSDSDRLNQPQHF.

This clonotype was seen a few times. The rearrangement joins TRBV12-3 or TRBV12-4 to TRBJ2-5; D is uncertain. This CDR3 is built from 13 residues. V was trimmed by 4 bases and J by 2 bases, leaving 8 bases between them. The CDR3 DNA follows: TGTGCCAGCAGTTACGCGAAGCAAGAGACCCAGTACTTC. It specifies CASSYAKQETQYF.

In regard to this clonotype: This could be a read error, since a much larger clone is one nucleotide away. This chain links TRBV11-1 with TRBJ2-7; the match to TRBD2 covers 13 bases. V lost 6 bases to trimming and J lost 0 bases; unmatched junction nucleotides: 2. Germline CDR1 reads SGHAT; CDR2 reads FQDESV (reference sequence). CDR3 length equals 15 residues. The CDR3 DNA follows: TGTGCCAGCAGGCGGACTAGCGGGAGCTCCTACGAGCAGTACTTC. Protein sequence: CASRRTSGSSYEQYF.

The rearrangement uses TRBV5-6 and TRBJ2-3, with D maybe TRBD1 (6 bases). Per germline, CDR1 SGHDT and CDR2 YYEEEE. CDR3 length: 15 residues. V was cut by 4 bases and J by 14 bases, with 26 bases left in between. The CDR3 spells CASSPWPLGHRDAYF. Here the CDR3 DNA reads TGTGCCAGCAGCCCGTGGCCTCTGGGACACAGAGACGCGTATTTT.

The chain employs TRBV7-9 and TRBJ1-1; no clear D. V was cut by 3 bases and J by 8 bases, with 7 bases left in between. Germline V lookup: CDR1 SEHNR, CDR2 FQNEAQ (reference sequence). The CDR3 is made up of 11 amino acids. This CDR3 is CASSFEGEAFF. CDR3 sequence (DNA): TGTGCCAGCAGCTTCGAGGGAGAAGCTTTCTTT. Complete variable domain (other parts from reference TRBV7-9 and TRBJ1-1): DTGVSQNPRHKITKRGQNVTFRCDPISEHNRLYWYRQTLGQGPEFLTYFQNEAQLEKSRLLSDRFSAERPKGSFSTLEIQRTEQGDSAMYLCASSFEGEAFFGQGTRLTVV.

The V and J genes are TRBV10-1 and TRBJ2-2; 12 bases align to TRBD2. The germline V gene has CDR1 WNHNN and CDR2 SYGVQD (reference sequence). The CDR3 contains 16 residues. V gave up 6 bases and J gave up 7 bases; unmatched junction bases: 9. The CDR3 nucleotides read TGCGCCAGCAGCCAGAGACTAGCGGGAGCGGACGGGGAGCTGTTTTTT. Its protein product is CASSQRLAGADGELFF.

This rearrangement joins TRBV7-9 to TRBJ2-7; TRBD2 matches at 8 bases. Germline CDR1 is SEHNR and CDR2 is FQNEAQ (reference sequence). With 5 bases clipped from V and 0 bases from J, the junction kept 9 bases outside the gene matches. This CDR3 spans 16 amino acids. Written as DNA, the CDR3 is TGTGCCAGCAGCCCATGGGCTAGCGGGTCCTCCTACGAGCAGTACTTC. Translated, it gives CASSPWASGSSYEQYF. Full variable domain (remainder filled in from reference TRBV7-9 and TRBJ2-7): DTGVSQNPRHKITKRGQNVTFRCDPISEHNRLYWYRQTLGQGPEFLTYFQNEAQLEKSRLLSDRFSAERPKGSFSTLEIQRTEQGDSAMYLCASSPWASGSSYEQYFGPGTRLTVT.

The gene calls are TRBV3-1 and TRBJ2-7; D possibly corresponds to TRBD1 (6 bases). Germline CDR1 LGHDT, CDR2 YNNKEL (reference sequence). With 7 bases removed from V and 1 base from J, the gap between germline ends came to 14 bases. The length of the CDR3 is 14 residues. The CDR3 loop reads CASTRDISSYEQYF. In nucleotides, the CDR3 is TGTGCCAGCACCAGGGACATATCATCCTACGAGCAGTACTTC.

V and J are TRBV18 and TRBJ1-4, with 12 nucleotides matching TRBD1. V shed 3 bases and J 5 bases; nucleotides not matched to a gene: 10. Germline CDR1 KGHSH, CDR2 LQKENI. This CDR3 has 18 residues. The CDR3 is CASSPGPGQGAANEKLFF. The DNA of the CDR3 is TGTGCCAGCTCACCGGGTCCGGGACAGGGGGCGGCCAATGAAAAACTGTTTTTT.

The sample holds a few counts of this clonotype. The chain couples TRBV12-3 or TRBV12-4 to TRBJ2-5; 12 bases match TRBD1. The CDR3 is 16 residues long. J was trimmed by 5 bases and V by 6 bases; bases with no gene match: 10. The chain's CDR3 is CASRPSGTGGWETQYF. In DNA, the CDR3 is TGTGCCAGCAGACCTTCTGGGACAGGGGGCTGGGAGACCCAGTACTTC.

The gene calls are TRBV27 and TRBJ2-1; 10 bases map to TRBD2. This CDR3 is 14 amino acids long. In germline, CDR1 is MNHEY, CDR2 SMNVEV (reference sequence). The V and J ends lost 0 bases and 13 bases, in that order; junction bases with no gene match: 6. CDR3 DNA: TGTGCCAGCAGTTTATCGGCTAGCGGGAGACTTCAGTTCTTC. Amino acid sequence: CASSLSASGRLQFF.

The rearrangement joins TRBV7-2 to TRBJ2-3, with 9 positions matching TRBD2. Trimming took 5 bases from V and 4 from J; bases not matched to a gene: 7. The germline V gene encodes CDR1 SGHTA and CDR2 FQGNSA. The CDR3 extends over 15 amino acids. The CDR3 is CTSSPRREGPDTQYF. CDR3 nucleotide sequence: TGTACCAGCAGCCCCAGGCGGGAGGGGCCAGATACGCAGTATTTT.

This clonotype showed up just a few times. V gene TRBV29-1 combines with J gene TRBJ1-2; D remains ambiguous. Trimming left V 3 bases short and J 4 bases short, with 15 bases between. Looked up from germline, CDR1 is SQVTM and CDR2 is ANQGSEA. The CDR3 spans 14 residues. CDR3 bases: TGCAGCGTTGATGACGGTGGCGCTTCCTATGGCTACACCTTC. It specifies CSVDDGGASYGYTF. The whole variable domain, filled in from reference TRBV29-1 and TRBJ1-2, reads SAVISQKPSRDICQRGTSLTIQCQVDSQVTMMFWYRQQPGQSLTLIATANQGSEATYESGFVIDKFPISRPNLTFSTLTVSNMSPEDSSIYLCSVDDGGASYGYTFGSGTRLTVV.

Only a few counts were recorded for this clonotype. V and J are TRBV13 and TRBJ2-4; either TRBD1 or TRBD2 may fit D (5 bases each). This CDR3 comprises 16 residues. Trimming stripped 1 base from V and 13 bases from J, with 23 bases between. Germline V lookup: CDR1 PRHDT, CDR2 FYEKMQ (reference sequence). CDR3 sequence: CASSLDRERMRGEQYF. The CDR3 DNA follows: TGTGCCAGCAGCTTAGATAGGGAAAGGATGAGAGGGGAGCAGTACTTC. Full variable domain (outside the CDR3, taken from reference TRBV13 and TRBJ2-4): AAGVIQSPRHLIKEKRETATLKCYPIPRHDTVYWYQQGPGQDPQFLISFYEKMQSDKGSIPDRFSAQQFSDYHSELNMSSLELGDSALYFCASSLDRERMRGEQYFGAGTRLSVL.

This clonotype was recorded a few times. The CDR3 region is CSARDSSGRAGNEQFF. The CDR3 DNA sequence: TGCAGTGCTAGAGATTCCAGCGGGAGGGCTGGGAATGAGCAGTTCTTC. The chain is built from TRBV20-1 and TRBJ2-1; 10 bases align to TRBD2. The V gene's germline CDR1 is DFQATT and CDR2 SNEGSKA (reference sequence). The CDR3 sequence is 16 residues long. Germline trimming cut 0 bases from V and 7 bases from J; bases unmatched to any gene: 9.

The J gene is TRBJ2-5, the V gene TRBV10-3, with D perhaps TRBD1 (6 bases). Trimming cost V 6 bases and J 5 bases, with 16 bases left between them. CDR3 size: 14 residues. From germline, CDR1 is ENHRY and CDR2 SYGVKD. CDR3 in DNA: TGTGCCATCAGAACAGGGACCCACAATGAGACCCAGTACTTC. This sequence encodes CAIRTGTHNETQYF.

This clonotype appeared a single time. In nucleotides, the CDR3 is TGTGCCAGCAGCCCGTCAGGGGCCGCCTATGGCTACACCTTC. This translates into CASSPSGAAYGYTF. V gene TRBV3-1 combines with J gene TRBJ1-2, with D maybe TRBD1 (6 bases). This CDR3 is 14 amino acids long. Germline assignment: CDR1 LGHDT and CDR2 YNNKEL (reference sequence). V lost 4 bases and J 4 bases, leaving 13 bases between the germline ends.

The chain couples TRBV4-2 to TRBJ1-3, with a tentative D call TRBD1 (5 bases). Trimming removed 4 bases at V and 2 bases at J, with 12 bases between. The CDR3 contains 15 residues. Germline-derived CDR1 and CDR2 are LGHNA and YNFKEQ. Written as DNA, the CDR3 is TGTGCCAGCAGCCCCGAGGGGAGTACTGGAAACACCATATATTTT. Its protein product is CASSPEGSTGNTIYF.

This clonotype was seen more than once but under ten times. The chain is built from TRBV7-8 and TRBJ2-1, with D tentatively TRBD2 (5 bases). CDR1 is SGHVS, CDR2 FQNEAQ, per germline. V gave up 5 bases and J gave up 6 bases, with 17 bases separating them. The CDR3 consists of 15 residues. CDR3 amino acids: CASSPRGRDANEQFF. DNA for the CDR3: TGTGCCAGCAGCCCCAGAGGGAGAGATGCCAATGAGCAGTTCTTC.

In this sample, this clonotype turned up a few times. The chain recombines TRBV2 with TRBJ2-3, with 9 bases lining up with TRBD2. Germline-derived CDR1 and CDR2 are SNHLY and FYNNEI. Unmatched junction bases numbered 7, after V lost 8 bases and J lost 4 bases. This CDR3 region has 14 residues. Here the CDR3 reads CASVRAGGPDTQYF. Written as DNA, the CDR3 is TGTGCCAGCGTGCGTGCGGGAGGGCCAGATACGCAGTATTTT.

This clonotype was found a few times. J is TRBJ2-3 and V is TRBV5-5; 10 nucleotides agree with TRBD2. The junction had 20 bases not matched to a gene; V was cut back by 5 bases and J by 14 bases. CDR1 and CDR2 from the germline V gene are SGHKS and YYEKEE (reference sequence). The CDR3 contains 16 residues. The CDR3 spells CASRKGLAGAGRYAYF. In nucleotides, the CDR3 is TGTGCCAGCAGGAAGGGGCTAGCGGGAGCGGGCAGATACGCGTATTTT. The whole variable domain, remainder taken from reference TRBV5-5 and TRBJ2-3, is DAGVTQSPTHLIKTRGQQVTLRCSPISGHKSVSWYQQVLGQGPQFIFQYYEKEERGRGNFPDRFSARQFPNYSSELNVNALLLGDSALYLCASRKGLAGAGRYAYFGPGTRLTVL.